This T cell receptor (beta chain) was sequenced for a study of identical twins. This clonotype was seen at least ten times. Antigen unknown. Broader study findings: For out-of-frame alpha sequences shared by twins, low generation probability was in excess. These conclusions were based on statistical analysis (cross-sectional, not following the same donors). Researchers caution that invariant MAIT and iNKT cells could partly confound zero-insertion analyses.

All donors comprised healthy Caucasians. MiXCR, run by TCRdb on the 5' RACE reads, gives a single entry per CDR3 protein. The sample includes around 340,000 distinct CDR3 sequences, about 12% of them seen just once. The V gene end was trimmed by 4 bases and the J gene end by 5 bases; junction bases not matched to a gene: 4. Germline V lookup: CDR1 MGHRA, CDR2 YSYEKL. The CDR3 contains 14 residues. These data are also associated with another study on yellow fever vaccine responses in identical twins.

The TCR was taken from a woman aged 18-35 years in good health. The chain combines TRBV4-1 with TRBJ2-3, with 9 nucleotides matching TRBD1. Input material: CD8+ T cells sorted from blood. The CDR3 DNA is TGCGCCAGCAGCCGGGACAGGGAGCGAGATACGCAGTATTTT. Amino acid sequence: CASSRDRERDTQYF.